The clone carrying this T cell receptor beta chain was found many times. The sample belongs to a study of neurological immune-mediated disorders. Trimming pared 2 bases from V and 4 bases from J, leaving 12 bases between. Germline V gene lookup returns CDR1 MNHEY and CDR2 SVGAGI. The CDR3 covers 16 residues. Over 160 million TCR-beta sequences (from 15-18 subjects) were yielded by each sequencing run. In TCRdb, the 5' RACE reads were re-called with MiXCR into one record per CDR3 protein. The table shows tens of thousands of distinct CDR3 sequences, with 2% to 3% occurring only once. The TCR sequence derives from a man between 45 and 60 years old with multiple sclerosis. The genes are TRBV6-5 and TRBJ2-6; D tentatively reads TRBD1 or TRBD2 (5 bases each). Sample: PBMCs. The CDR3 DNA sequence: TGTGCCAGCAGTTACACATCGGGGACCGGGGCCAACGTCCTGACTTTC. It encodes CASSYTSGTGANVLTF.